The 18 T cell receptor beta chains below all came from one sample that was sequenced in a study of cytomegalovirus exposure and HLA in healthy donors. Primers: 60 Vbeta forward and 13 Jbeta reverse. TCRdb's table, derived via immunoSEQ multiplex PCR, lists solely in-frame clones and lacks some. The data include about 130,000 clones; the top ten clones carry under 2%. Sequenced material: PBMCs. The receptor set was obtained from a man aged 18-30 years in good health and CMV-seronegative.

This sequence joins TRBV19 and TRBJ2-3; 13 nucleotides agree with TRBD2. In germline, CDR1 is LNHDA, CDR2 SQIVND (reference sequence). This CDR3 has 20 amino acids. Trimming took 1 base from V and 4 from J; bases not matched to a gene: 14. CDR3 DNA: TGTGCCAGTAGTATAGGTCGACTAGCGGGGGGCCGGAACCCCCCAGATACGCAGTATTTT. It translates to CASSIGRLAGGRNPPDTQYF.

The V and J genes are TRBV7-2 and TRBJ1-1, with D hard to call. This CDR3 spans 12 amino acids. Per germline, CDR1 SGHTA and CDR2 FQGNSA. V gave up 1 base and J gave up 8 bases, with 8 bases separating them. The DNA of the CDR3 is TGTGCCAGCAGCTTAGGCGGCGTCGAAGCTTTCTTT. It is translated as CASSLGGVEAFF.

The chain combines TRBV29-1 with TRBJ2-7; 8 bases align to TRBD1. The CDR3 has 14 residues. Per germline, CDR1 SQVTM and CDR2 ANQGSEA. Trimming cost V 5 bases and J 1 base; bases outside gene matches: 7. In nucleotides, the CDR3 is TGCAGCGTTTCGGACAGGGTAGGGTCCTACGAGCAGTACTTC. Amino acids: CSVSDRVGSYEQYF.

The chain has TRBV6-5 and TRBJ2-1, with D uncertain. The CDR3 spans 13 residues. The germline gives CDR1 MNHEY, CDR2 SVGAGI. Deletions cut 5 bases from V and 5 bases from J, with 10 bases between. CDR3 coding DNA: TGTGCCAGCAGTAACATACAGAACAATGAGCAGTTCTTC. Protein product: CASSNIQNNEQFF.

V and J are TRBV6-5 and TRBJ1-1; D gene ambiguous. CDR3 length equals 13 residues. Germline CDR1 is MNHEY and CDR2 is SVGAGI. The V and J ends lost 5 bases and 7 bases respectively, with 14 bases between them. CDR3 DNA sequence: TGTGCCAGCAGTAACGCGGCTCGGGGTGAAGCTTTCTTT. As protein: CASSNAARGEAFF.

This chain connects TRBV4-3 to TRBJ1-5; D might be TRBD1 (5 bases). The CDR3 has 13 amino acids. From germline, CDR1 is LGHNA and CDR2 YSLEER. Trimming removed 8 bases at V and 3 bases at J, with 11 bases between. The CDR3 nucleotides are TGCGCCAGCGGGGCAGCGATCAATCAGCCCCAGCATTTT. This gives the protein CASGAAINQPQHF.

This chain links TRBV10-3 with TRBJ1-3, with TRBD1 as a possible D gene (5 bases). Trimming took 7 bases from V and 9 from J, leaving 19 bases between them. The CDR3 covers 14 residues. The V gene's germline CDR1 is ENHRY and CDR2 SYGVKD. CDR3 sequence reads: CAITGTAEGGTIYF. Written as DNA, the CDR3 is TGTGCCATCACCGGGACGGCGGAGGGTGGCACCATATATTTT.

This sequence joins TRBV19 and TRBJ2-3, with 7 bases lining up with TRBD1. The CDR3 length is 16 residues. The J segment lost 0 bases and the V segment lost 9 bases, leaving 12 bases of the junction unmatched. The germline V gene encodes CDR1 LNHDA and CDR2 SQIVND (reference sequence). The CDR3 nucleotides are TGTGCCAGCACTAAGGGGCAGGGGGTCAGCACAGATACGCAGTATTTT. Protein sequence: CASTKGQGVSTDTQYF. Full variable domain (remainder filled in from reference TRBV19 and TRBJ2-3): DGGITQSPKYLFRKEGQNVTLSCEQNLNHDAMYWYRQDPGQGLRLIYYSQIVNDFQKGDIAEGYSVSREKKESFPLTVTSAQKNPTAFYLCASTKGQGVSTDTQYFGPGTRLTVL.

Here the CDR3 reads CASRDLQGFAQPQHF. CDR3 sequence (DNA): TGTGCCAGCAGAGACCTACAGGGATTCGCCCAGCCCCAGCATTTT. The gene calls are TRBV6-6 and TRBJ1-5; TRBD1 is a possible D gene (6 bases). The V gene lost 6 bases and the J gene lost 7 bases, with 19 bases spanning the gap. The CDR3 extends over 15 amino acids. The germline CDR1 and CDR2 sequences are MNHNY and SVGAGI (reference sequence).

The V gene is TRBV5-1, the J gene TRBJ2-1; the D is unclear. The germline gives CDR1 SGHRS, CDR2 YFSETQ. The ends were cut back, 4 bases at V and 5 bases at J, with 13 bases in the middle. The length of the CDR3 is 14 residues. The CDR3 sequence: CASSQLPSDNEQFF. CDR3 nucleotides: TGCGCCAGCAGCCAACTGCCGAGTGACAATGAGCAGTTCTTC.

The chain carries TRBV5-4 and TRBJ1-2; D is uncertain. Germline-derived CDR1 and CDR2 are SGHNT and YYREEE (reference sequence). There are 15 residues in the CDR3. The germline V and J ends were trimmed by 0 bases and 0 bases, with 9 bases remaining between them. As DNA, the CDR3 is TGTGCCAGCAGCTTGGAAACTTTGCCTAACTATGGCTACACCTTC. Translation: CASSLETLPNYGYTF.

This chain links TRBV6-6 with TRBJ1-1, with D possibly TRBD1 on 6 matching bases. The CDR3 has 14 amino acids. Trimming took 8 bases from V and 8 from J, leaving 21 bases between them. Germline V gives CDR1 MNHNY, CDR2 SVGAGI (reference sequence). Written as DNA, the CDR3 is TGTGCCAGCTACTTAGACACAGGGAAACGAGAAGCTTTCTTT. Amino acid sequence: CASYLDTGKREAFF.

The rearrangement uses TRBV9 and TRBJ1-2, with no clear D. V was trimmed by 1 base and J by 4 bases, leaving 14 bases between them. The length of the CDR3 is 15 residues. CDR1 is SGDLS and CDR2 is YYNGEE in the germline V gene. CDR3 nucleotides: TGTGCCAGCAGCGTATTTGAGGGTTCGGGCTATGGCTACACCTTC. Residues: CASSVFEGSGYGYTF.

This chain joins TRBV9 and TRBJ2-1; TRBD1 is a possible D gene (6 bases). CDR1 and CDR2 from the germline V gene are SGDLS and YYNGEE. V was trimmed by 0 bases and J by 9 bases, leaving 16 bases between them. The CDR3 loop spans 15 amino acids. CDR3 nucleotide sequence: TGTGCCAGCAGCGTAGTGACAGGAAGTGTGGGTGAGCAGTTCTTC. It is translated as CASSVVTGSVGEQFF. Together with reference TRBV9 and TRBJ2-1, the CDR3 gives the full variable domain: DSGVTQTPKHLITATGQRVTLRCSPRSGDLSVYWYQQSLDQGLQFLIQYYNGEERAKGNILERFSAQQFPDLHSELNLSSLELGDSALYFCASSVVTGSVGEQFFGPGTRLTVL.

CDR3 DNA sequence: TGTGCCAGCAGGACAGCCGGAAACATTCAGTACTTC. This codes for CASRTAGNIQYF. This sequence joins TRBV7-2 and TRBJ2-4; D might be TRBD1 (5 bases). The CDR3 is 12 amino acids. V shed 6 bases and J shed 6 bases, with 9 bases lying between them. Germline CDR1 is SGHTA and CDR2 is FQGNSA.

The chain links TRBV7-6 to TRBJ2-7, with 10 nucleotides matching TRBD1. The CDR3 is 15 amino acids. Germline values: CDR1 SGHVS, CDR2 FNYEAQ. The V and J ends lost 4 bases and 7 bases, in that order; junction bases with no gene match: 10. The CDR3 protein is CASSSPGQGLWEQYF. CDR3 in DNA: TGTGCCAGCAGCTCCCCGGGACAGGGGTTGTGGGAGCAGTACTTC. Variable domain in full (rest from reference TRBV7-6 and TRBJ2-7): GAGVSQSPRYKVTKRGQDVALRCDPISGHVSLYWYRQALGQGPEFLTYFNYEAQQDKSGLPNDRFSAERPEGSISTLTIQRTEQRDSAMYRCASSSPGQGLWEQYFGPGTRLTVT.

The rearrangement uses TRBV27 and TRBJ1-2; 9 nucleotides agree with TRBD1. Germline V lookup: CDR1 MNHEY, CDR2 SMNVEV (reference sequence). CDR3 size: 17 residues. J gave up 1 base and V 2 bases, and 8 bases lay outside the gene matches. The CDR3 nucleotides read TGTGCCAGCAGTTTAGGGACAGGGTCAGCAAGTAACTATGGCTACACCTTC. It specifies CASSLGTGSASNYGYTF.

The chain has TRBV6-6 and TRBJ1-2; the D gene is possibly TRBD1 (5 bases). This CDR3 has 12 residues. V lost 2 bases and J lost 12, with 13 bases in between. Per germline, CDR1 MNHNY and CDR2 SVGAGI (reference sequence). The CDR3 sequence: CASSYGAGLNTF. CDR3 nucleotide sequence: TGTGCCAGCAGTTACGGGGCTGGGCTTAACACCTTC.